Each of the 10 T cell receptor beta chains below was sequenced from the same sample in a study of human versus mouse CDR3 diversity and MHC coevolution (dated by TCRdb to 2017 to 2019). Libraries were prepared through the immunoSEQ multiplex PCR assay. TCRdb mirrors the immuneACCESS table, restricted to in-frame sequences. Some clones are absent from its copies; in checked studies, under half trace to an unresolved V gene, and the reason for the others is unknown. The sample table lists some 82,000 clones, approximately 92% of them with a count of one. The top ten hold 1.3% of the sample. The sample taken for sequencing was naive CD4+ T cells from blood. The sample's cell subset or site label, decoded: CD45RO-negative CD62L-positive naive CD4 T cells. The receptor set was obtained from a person aged 30 to 69 in good health.

The V call is TRBV7-6, the J call TRBJ1-1; D uncertain. Germline V gene lookup returns CDR1 SGHVS and CDR2 FNYEAQ. CDR3 length: 13 amino acids. The V gene lost 2 bases and the J gene lost 7 bases, with 11 bases spanning the gap. CDR3 sequence (DNA): TGTGCCAGCAGCTTACTCGACGCAGGTGAAGCTTTCTTT. This gives the protein CASSLLDAGEAFF.

The chain has TRBV7-3 and TRBJ2-3; 9 nucleotides line up with TRBD1. CDR3 length equals 13 residues. With 5 bases clipped from V and 4 bases from J, the junction kept 1 base outside the gene matches. The V gene's germline CDR1 is SGHTA and CDR2 FQGTGA. Here the CDR3 reads CASSRQGADTQYF. CDR3 sequence (DNA): TGTGCCAGCAGCCGACAGGGGGCAGATACGCAGTATTTT. The entire variable domain, with the rest obtained from reference TRBV7-3 and TRBJ2-3, is as follows: GAGVSQTPSNKVTEKGKYVELRCDPISGHTALYWYRQSLGQGPEFLIYFQGTGAADDSGLPNDRFFAVRPEGSVSTLKIQRTERGDSAVYLCASSRQGADTQYFGPGTRLTVL.

The chain employs TRBV30 and TRBJ1-2; D is perhaps TRBD1 (6 bases). This CDR3 has 14 residues. Germline assignment: CDR1 GTSNPN and CDR2 SVGIG (reference sequence). The V and J ends lost 0 bases and 7 bases respectively, with 15 bases between them. CDR3 loop: CAWSVSGGRAGYTF. The CDR3 region has the DNA TGTGCCTGGAGTGTGAGCGGGGGGCGGGCTGGCTACACCTTC.

This rearrangement joins TRBV14 to TRBJ2-7, with D possibly being TRBD2 (6 bases). Germline CDR1 SGHDN, CDR2 FVKESK. V gave up 0 bases and J gave up 0 bases, with 12 bases separating them. The CDR3 is 16 amino acids. CDR3 DNA sequence: TGTGCCAGCAGCCAAGATGCGGGGTATCGCTCCTACGAGCAGTACTTC. This encodes CASSQDAGYRSYEQYF.

The V gene is TRBV27, the J gene TRBJ2-1, with 8 nucleotides matching TRBD1. This CDR3 comprises 15 residues. V lost 4 bases and J lost 2; bases outside the gene matches: 4. Germline lookup yields CDR1 MNHEY and CDR2 SMNVEV (reference sequence). The CDR3 is CASSSDRGPYNEQFF. In nucleotides, the CDR3 is TGTGCCAGCAGTTCCGACAGGGGCCCCTACAATGAGCAGTTCTTC.

The chain carries TRBV6-4 and TRBJ1-1; perhaps TRBD1 as D (5 bases). V lost 6 bases, J lost 0 bases, and 8 bases lay in between. CDR1 and CDR2 from the germline V gene are MRHNA and SNTAGT. The length of the CDR3 is 13 residues. CDR3 protein: CASRGHLNTEAFF. The CDR3 coding sequence is TGTGCCAGCAGAGGACACCTGAACACTGAAGCTTTCTTT.

V usage is TRBV2 and J usage is TRBJ2-7; 8 positions match TRBD1. V shed 8 bases, J shed 5 bases, and the junction held 8 bases outside the gene matches. The CDR3 spans 13 residues. Looked up from germline, CDR1 is SNHLY and CDR2 is FYNNEI. The CDR3 DNA sequence: TGTGCCAGCCTATCCCAGGGGGCAAACGAGCAGTACTTC. This gives the protein CASLSQGANEQYF.

The V call is TRBV28, the J call TRBJ2-7, with a weak D call TRBD2 (6 bases). V lost 2 bases to trimming and J lost 6 bases, with 14 bases between them. This CDR3 has 14 amino acids. CDR1 MDHEN and CDR2 SYDVKM come from the germline V gene. This CDR3 reads CASSLEGGTGEQYF. In DNA form, the CDR3 reads TGTGCCAGCAGTTTAGAAGGCGGGACCGGCGAGCAGTACTTC.

CDR3 region: CSVVPDRGRDGYTF. The CDR3 region has the DNA TGCAGCGTTGTTCCGGACAGGGGGCGTGATGGCTACACCTTC. The chain combines TRBV29-1 with TRBJ1-2; TRBD1 agrees at 11 bases. CDR3 length: 14 residues. CDR1 and CDR2 (germline): SQVTM, ANQGSEA. Losses at the gene ends were 4 bases for V and 6 bases for J; bases not matched to a gene: 7.

CDR3 loop: CASSVLGADYYEQYF. CDR3 DNA: TGTGCCAGCAGTGTGCTGGGGGCCGACTACTACGAGCAGTACTTC. This sequence joins TRBV6-6 and TRBJ2-7; maybe TRBD1 (6 bases). Trimming cost V 5 bases and J 3 bases, with 17 bases left between them. This CDR3 is 15 amino acids long. Looked up from germline, CDR1 is MNHNY and CDR2 is SVGAGI (reference sequence).